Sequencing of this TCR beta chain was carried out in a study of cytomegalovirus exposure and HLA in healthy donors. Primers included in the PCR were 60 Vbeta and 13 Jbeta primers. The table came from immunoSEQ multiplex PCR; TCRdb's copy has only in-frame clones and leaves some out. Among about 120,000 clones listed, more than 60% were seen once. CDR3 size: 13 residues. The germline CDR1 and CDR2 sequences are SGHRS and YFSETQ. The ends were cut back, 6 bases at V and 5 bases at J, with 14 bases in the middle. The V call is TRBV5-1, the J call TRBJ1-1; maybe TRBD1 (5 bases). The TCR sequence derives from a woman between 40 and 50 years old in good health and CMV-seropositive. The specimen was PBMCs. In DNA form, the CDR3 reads TGCGCCAGCACCTTAGGGGTCGGTACTGAAGCTTTCTTT. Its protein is CASTLGVGTEAFF.